These 23 T cell receptor beta chains share one sample of origin, sequenced in a study of beta chain features in type 1 diabetes. Reverse transcription of all isolated RNA meant that expressed TCRB transcripts were sequenced. TCRdb keeps only in-frame clones here, not all; method: immunoSEQ multiplex PCR. The sample has 250,000 to 350,000 clones, 14% seen once. The sequenced sample was central memory CD4+ T cells from blood. The receptors come from a man aged 25 to 40 in good health.

In this sample, this clone turned up a few times. V and J are TRBV7-2 and TRBJ2-5, with D possibly TRBD2 on 6 matching bases. Germline CDR1 reads SGHTA; CDR2 reads FQGNSA. Trimming took off 5 bases at V and 5 bases at J, with 24 bases between the two ends. There are 17 residues in the CDR3. This chain's CDR3 is CASSQYGRRAGRETQYF. The CDR3 region has the DNA TGTGCCAGCAGCCAATATGGCCGGCGGGCGGGACGGGAGACCCAGTACTTC.

In this sample, this clone turned up a few times. Other DNA sequences of this sample code for an identical CDR3. The chain carries TRBV15 and TRBJ2-7, with 10 nucleotides matching TRBD1. The CDR3 length is 14 residues. V trimming: 5 bases; J trimming: 2 bases; junction bases outside the gene matches: 3. The germline V gene encodes CDR1 LNHNV and CDR2 YYDKDF (reference sequence). The CDR3 reads CATSRDRGPYEQYF. In nucleotides, the CDR3 is TGTGCCACCAGCCGGGACAGGGGTCCCTACGAGCAGTACTTC.

This clone was detected a few times. The rearrangement joins TRBV20-1 to TRBJ2-1; possible D gene TRBD1, 6 bases. This CDR3 contains 11 residues. V lost 6 bases and J 9 bases, leaving 12 bases between the germline ends. Per the germline V gene, CDR1 is DFQATT and CDR2 is SNEGSKA (reference sequence). Here the CDR3 DNA reads TGCAGTGCGGCAGGGGCGAGTGAGCAGTTCTTC. Encoded protein: CSAAGASEQFF.

The gene calls are TRBV27 and TRBJ2-1, with D tentatively TRBD1 (5 bases). Germline CDR1 reads MNHEY; CDR2 reads SMNVEV (reference sequence). V was shortened by 0 bases and J by 7 bases, with 16 bases between the two germline ends. The CDR3 loop spans 16 amino acids. The CDR3 spells CASSLSMAGHRNEQFF. The CDR3 DNA sequence: TGTGCCAGCAGTTTATCGATGGCAGGGCACAGGAATGAGCAGTTCTTC.

The chain joins TRBV7-2 to TRBJ1-2; D gene unclear. The CDR3 is 13 residues long. Looked up from germline, CDR1 is SGHTA and CDR2 is FQGNSA. V was trimmed by 5 bases and J by 8 bases, leaving 15 bases between them. CDR3 amino acids: CASSPRAREGYTF. The CDR3 bases are TGTGCCAGCAGCCCCCGGGCTCGAGAAGGCTACACCTTC.

This chain links TRBV6-6 with TRBJ1-1, with D unresolved. Germline CDR1 is MNHNY and CDR2 is SVGAGI (reference sequence). V dropped 4 bases and J dropped 3 bases, with 9 bases sitting between them. The CDR3 totals 13 residues. The DNA of the CDR3 is TGTGCCAGCAGTTCCCTTAGTGACACTGAAGCTTTCTTT. This gives the protein CASSSLSDTEAFF.

V and J are TRBV7-9 and TRBJ1-2; weak D call: TRBD1 (5 bases). The CDR3 loop spans 14 amino acids. V was trimmed by 5 bases and J by 4 bases, leaving 14 bases between them. CDR1 is SEHNR and CDR2 is FQNEAQ in the germline V gene (reference sequence). CDR3 sequence (DNA): TGTGCCAGCAGCGCACGACGGGACGGCTATGGCTACACCTTC. It translates to CASSARRDGYGYTF.

On this clone: Other nucleotide sequences from this sample produce the same CDR3. This chain links TRBV10-2 with TRBJ2-2, with D uncertain. Per the germline V gene, CDR1 is WSHSY and CDR2 is SAAADI. The V and J ends lost 2 bases and 4 bases respectively, with 5 bases between them. The CDR3 runs 13 residues. CDR3: CASSEQSTGELFF. CDR3 DNA sequence: TGCGCCAGCAGTGAGCAATCCACCGGGGAGCTGTTTTTT.

The table lists this clone with a few counts. J is TRBJ1-4 and V is TRBV18, with D hard to call. Germline CDR1 is KGHSH and CDR2 is LQKENI. Trimming removed 3 bases from V and 8 bases from J, with 16 bases in between. The CDR3 covers 15 residues. This chain's CDR3 is CASSPIGPPIEKLFF. In DNA form, the CDR3 reads TGTGCCAGCTCACCGATCGGACCCCCGATCGAAAAACTGTTTTTT.

The gene calls are TRBV7-2 and TRBJ1-1; a weak D match, TRBD1 (5 bases). The V end lost 5 bases, the J end lost 0 bases, and 13 bases lay between the germline ends. CDR1 is SGHTA and CDR2 is FQGNSA in the germline V gene. CDR3 length: 15 amino acids. The CDR3 protein is CASSQAGRMNTEAFF. The DNA for the CDR3 is TGTGCCAGCAGCCAAGCGGGACGGATGAACACTGAAGCTTTCTTT.

This chain connects TRBV7-9 to TRBJ2-2; TRBD2 agrees at 8 bases. V was pared by 3 bases and J by 6 bases, with 6 bases of the junction left unmatched. The CDR3 length is 15 residues. Germline loops: CDR1 SEHNR, CDR2 FQNEAQ (reference sequence). The CDR3 nucleotides read TGTGCCAGCAGCTTTGGGACTAGTCATTCCGGGGAGCTGTTTTTT. Amino acid sequence: CASSFGTSHSGELFF.

This chain connects TRBV4-3 to TRBJ2-2; D is ambiguous. V lost 1 base and J 5 bases, leaving 11 bases between the germline ends. The germline V gene has CDR1 LGHNA and CDR2 YSLEER. The CDR3 spans 15 residues. The CDR3 is CASSQGGMVTGELFF. For the CDR3, the DNA is TGCGCCAGCAGCCAAGGAGGAATGGTTACCGGGGAGCTGTTTTTT.

This clone was seen a handful of times. The genes are TRBV5-1 and TRBJ2-2, with D uncertain. V was cut by 1 base and J by 9 bases, with 16 bases left in between. CDR1 is SGHRS and CDR2 is YFSETQ in the germline V gene. CDR3 length equals 15 residues. The CDR3 here is CASSLFTIGSRELFF. CDR3 DNA: TGCGCCAGCAGCTTGTTTACTATTGGCTCCCGGGAGCTGTTTTTT.

The V call is TRBV11-3, the J call TRBJ2-3; 8 bases fit TRBD2. This CDR3 is 14 amino acids long. The V gene's germline CDR1 is SGHNT and CDR2 YENEEA. With V trimmed by 8 bases and J by 6 bases, 10 bases remained unmatched. The CDR3 is CASGPAAGEDTQYF. DNA for the CDR3: TGTGCCAGCGGCCCAGCAGCGGGAGAGGATACGCAGTATTTT.

About this clone itself: Being one base from a much bigger clone, this may be a read error. This rearrangement joins TRBV25-1 to TRBJ1-2, with D possibly being TRBD1 (5 bases). This CDR3 spans 13 amino acids. Germline CDR1 MGHDK, CDR2 SYGVNS. V gave up 4 bases and J gave up 4 bases, with 10 bases separating them. This chain's CDR3 is CASSGGGGYGYTF. DNA for the CDR3: TGTGCCAGCAGTGGCGGGGGGGGCTATGGCTACACCTTC.

This chain links TRBV30 with TRBJ1-1, with 9 bases matching TRBD1. After removal of 8 bases from V and 2 bases from J, the junction contained 12 bases not matched to a gene. Germline V gene sequence: CDR1 GTSNPN, CDR2 SVGIG (reference sequence). This CDR3 comprises 15 residues. CDR3 residues: CARKTGGASNTEAFF. Here the CDR3 DNA reads TGTGCCCGGAAAACAGGGGGCGCATCCAACACTGAAGCTTTCTTT.

The chain carries TRBV4-2 and TRBJ1-2; maybe TRBD1 (6 bases). Trimming removed 8 bases at V and 2 bases at J, with 6 bases between. Germline CDR1 and CDR2: LGHNA and YNFKEQ. The CDR3 is made up of 11 amino acids. CDR3 sequence (DNA): TGTGCCAGCGGACAGAACTATGGCTACACCTTC. It specifies CASGQNYGYTF.

This clone was counted only a few times. The chain recombines TRBV4-1 with TRBJ2-7; D is unresolved. Trimming took off 4 bases at V and 2 bases at J, with 24 bases between the two ends. Germline V gene lookup returns CDR1 MGHRA and CDR2 YSYEKL. The CDR3 contains 18 residues. CDR3 coding DNA: TGCGCCAGCAGCCCCTCACCGTTCGCACGGACCTTACCCTACGAGCAGTACGTC. This encodes CASSPSPFARTLPYEQYV.

V is TRBV4-3 and J is TRBJ1-2; D gene uncertain. Germline V lookup: CDR1 LGHNA, CDR2 YSLEER. The CDR3 extends over 15 amino acids. Trimming left V 0 bases short and J 5 bases short, with 13 bases between. CDR3 DNA sequence: TGCGCCAGCAGCCAAGAGTTTCACAGCAGTTATGGCTACACCTTC. Translating gives CASSQEFHSSYGYTF.

In this sample, this clone turned up a few times. The rearrangement joins TRBV5-1 to TRBJ1-2; the D is unclear. CDR3 size: 12 residues. In germline, CDR1 is SGHRS, CDR2 YFSETQ. V gave up 7 bases and J gave up 13 bases, with 20 bases separating them. The CDR3 DNA reads TGCGCCAGCGGTACACAAGGTGGGAGAATCACCTTC. Translating gives CASGTQGGRITF.

The V call is TRBV7-3, the J call TRBJ2-6; D ambiguous. V dropped 3 bases and J dropped 5 bases, with 8 bases sitting between them. This CDR3 is built from 14 residues. Germline V gene sequence: CDR1 SGHTA, CDR2 FQGTGA. CDR3 DNA: TGTGCCAGCAGCTTTACGAAATGGGCCAACGTCCTGACTTTC. As protein: CASSFTKWANVLTF.

This clone came up a few times. The chain employs TRBV14 and TRBJ2-3; D may be TRBD1 or TRBD2 (5 bases each). CDR1 and CDR2 (germline): SGHDN, FVKESK. With 5 bases removed from V and 6 bases from J, the gap between germline ends came to 15 bases. The CDR3 loop spans 14 amino acids. The CDR3 sequence is CASSWDAFSDTQYF. DNA for the CDR3: TGTGCCAGCAGCTGGGACGCCTTCTCCGATACGCAGTATTTT.

This chain uses TRBV2 with TRBJ2-1, with D unclear. CDR1 SNHLY and CDR2 FYNNEI come from the germline V gene. The germline V and J ends were trimmed by 7 bases and 0 bases, with 10 bases remaining between them. The CDR3 spans 14 residues. The CDR3 DNA reads TGTGCCAGCACACTGGATCCCTCCTACAATGAGCAGTTCTTC. The encoded protein is CASTLDPSYNEQFF.